A single sample is the source of the 18 T cell receptor beta chains below, sequenced in a study of T cell clonotyping in hematopoietic cell transplantation. Sequenced by immunoSEQ multiplex PCR; TCRdb stores in-frame clones only, minus some. The data contain 10,000 to 15,000 clones, around 74% of them singletons. This sample comprised peripheral blood mononuclear cells, obtained 180 days after allogeneic stem cell transplant. Receptors were obtained from a male patient aged 60 to 75 who had an allogeneic stem cell transplant from an unrelated donor, so the T cells may come from the graft donor. Some clones in this sample may be carry-over from other donors' samples.

This clone appeared once. V is TRBV6-1 and J is TRBJ1-2; D gene uncertain. The CDR3 has 11 amino acids. Per the germline V gene, CDR1 is MNHNS and CDR2 is SASEGT. Trimming removed 6 bases at V and 7 bases at J, with 9 bases between. CDR3 nucleotide sequence: TGTGCCAGCAGCGACCGTATTGGCTACACCTTC. This codes for CASSDRIGYTF.

The V call is TRBV4-3, the J call TRBJ1-1, with 8 bases fitting TRBD1. Germline values: CDR1 LGHNA, CDR2 YSLEER. V lost 4 bases to trimming and J lost 4 bases; unmatched junction nucleotides: 5. CDR3 size: 14 residues. The CDR3 DNA sequence: TGCGCCAGCAGCCTGGGCGACAGGGGCACTGAAGCTTTCTTT. Its protein is CASSLGDRGTEAFF.

The V and J genes are TRBV30 and TRBJ1-2, with 8 bases fitting TRBD1. Germline CDR1 GTSNPN, CDR2 SVGIG (reference sequence). Germline trimming cut 0 bases from V and 8 bases from J; bases unmatched to any gene: 2. The CDR3 runs 12 residues. The CDR3 nucleotides are TGTGCCTGGAGTGTTGGACAGGGAGGCTACACCTTC. This gives the protein CAWSVGQGGYTF.

V is TRBV5-1 and J is TRBJ2-6; D is uncertain. Trimming removed 3 bases from V and 1 base from J, with 8 bases in between. Germline CDR1 reads SGHRS; CDR2 reads YFSETQ. The CDR3 contains 15 residues. CDR3 protein: CASSSTVSGANVLTF. In nucleotides, the CDR3 is TGCGCCAGCAGCTCAACGGTGTCTGGGGCCAACGTCCTGACTTTC.

The rearrangement uses TRBV5-6 and TRBJ1-2; D perhaps matches TRBD1 (5 bases). Germline CDR1 and CDR2: SGHDT and YYEEEE. The CDR3 contains 12 residues. V lost 4 bases and J lost 5, with 9 bases in between. In nucleotides, the CDR3 is TGTGCCAGCAGCCCGGGGGGATATGGCTACACCTTC. Translated, it gives CASSPGGYGYTF.

This sequence joins TRBV27 and TRBJ1-1; D is perhaps TRBD1 (6 bases). The germline V and J ends were trimmed by 10 bases and 10 bases, with 16 bases remaining between them. The CDR3 spans 11 residues. Germline V gives CDR1 MNHEY, CDR2 SMNVEV (reference sequence). The CDR3 spells CATQTSRGAFF. For the CDR3, the DNA is TGTGCCACCCAGACATCCAGGGGAGCTTTCTTT.

The V and J genes are TRBV5-1 and TRBJ2-5; D perhaps matches TRBD1 (6 bases). The length of the CDR3 is 13 residues. The V end lost 0 bases, the J end lost 5 bases, and 8 bases lay between the germline ends. The V gene's germline CDR1 is SGHRS and CDR2 YFSETQ. For the CDR3, the DNA is TGCGCCAGCAGCTTGGGGGGGCTGGAGACCCAGTACTTC. As protein: CASSLGGLETQYF.

The rearrangement uses TRBV29-1 and TRBJ1-2; 8 bases align to TRBD1. The germline V gene has CDR1 SQVTM and CDR2 ANQGSEA. The CDR3 sequence is 13 residues long. V was clipped by 5 bases and J by 4 bases; unmatched bases: 6. This chain's CDR3 is CSVFGQGGYGYTF. Here the CDR3 DNA reads TGCAGCGTTTTTGGACAGGGTGGCTATGGCTACACCTTC.

The CDR3 loop reads CASSMAGSANYGYTF. The CDR3 DNA follows: TGTGCCAGCAGTATGGCAGGGAGCGCTAACTATGGCTACACCTTC. The J gene is TRBJ1-2, the V gene TRBV28; tentatively, D is TRBD1 (5 bases). Germline V gives CDR1 MDHEN, CDR2 SYDVKM. Trimming took 5 bases from V and 0 from J, leaving 13 bases between them. There are 15 residues in the CDR3.

The V call is TRBV5-8, the J call TRBJ2-7, with D maybe TRBD1 (5 bases). Germline loops: CDR1 SGHTS, CDR2 YDEGEE. V lost 3 bases and J 4 bases, leaving 14 bases between the germline ends. This CDR3 comprises 14 residues. Here the CDR3 DNA reads TGTGCCAGCAGCTCGGAATTCAGGGCTTACGAGCAGTACTTC. This encodes CASSSEFRAYEQYF.

V is TRBV4-2 and J is TRBJ1-2; D is possibly TRBD1 (6 bases). With 1 base removed from V and 6 bases from J, the gap between germline ends came to 12 bases. This CDR3 spans 14 amino acids. Germline values: CDR1 LGHNA, CDR2 YNFKEQ. The CDR3 coding sequence is TGTGCCAGCAGCCAAGTAGGGGGGGCAGATGGCTACACCTTC. Translated, it gives CASSQVGGADGYTF.

This clone was counted a few times. The chain employs TRBV6-1 and TRBJ1-5, with D perhaps TRBD1 (5 bases). Trimming took 7 bases from V and 6 from J, leaving 19 bases between them. The CDR3 runs to 15 residues. Germline V gives CDR1 MNHNS, CDR2 SASEGT. The CDR3 DNA sequence: TGTGCCAGCACGCCGGGGACGGGGGTAGGTCAGCCCCAGCATTTT. Translated, it gives CASTPGTGVGQPQHF.

The chain couples TRBV27 to TRBJ2-7, with a possible D match to TRBD2 (6 bases). The CDR3 loop spans 14 amino acids. Trimming stripped 1 base from V and 7 bases from J, with 14 bases between. Germline CDR1 reads MNHEY; CDR2 reads SMNVEV (reference sequence). CDR3 coding DNA: TGTGCCAGCAGTTTATTGGAGGGGCTGAGAGAGCAGTACTTC. Its protein is CASSLLEGLREQYF.

The V gene is TRBV6-5, the J gene TRBJ2-7; D possibly corresponds to TRBD2 (6 bases). Germline V CDR1 and CDR2: MNHEY, SVGAGI. V shed 7 bases and J shed 0 bases, with 10 bases lying between them. The length of the CDR3 is 13 residues. The CDR3 here is CASTSSGSYEQYF. The DNA of the CDR3 is TGTGCCAGCACGAGTAGCGGCTCCTACGAGCAGTACTTC.

Here the CDR3 reads CASSYNGISGANVLTF. The CDR3, as DNA: TGTGCCAGCAGTTACAACGGCATCTCTGGGGCCAACGTCCTGACTTTC. The rearrangement joins TRBV6-5 to TRBJ2-6; D not resolved. Germline lookup yields CDR1 MNHEY and CDR2 SVGAGI. V shed 2 bases and J shed 0 bases, with 8 bases lying between them. The CDR3 loop spans 16 amino acids.

The gene calls are TRBV7-2 and TRBJ1-1, with 7 bases that match TRBD1. This CDR3 is 14 amino acids long. CDR1 is SGHTA, CDR2 FQGNSA, per germline. The V and J ends lost 1 base and 8 bases, in that order; junction bases with no gene match: 7. DNA for the CDR3: TGTGCCAGCAGCTTAGTCCCCGGGACAGCCGAAGCTTTCTTT. This encodes CASSLVPGTAEAFF. Drawing the rest from reference TRBV7-2 and TRBJ1-1, the complete variable domain is GAGVSQSPSNKVTEKGKDVELRCDPISGHTALYWYRQSLGQGLEFLIYFQGNSAPDKSGLPSDRFSAERTGGSVSTLTIQRTQQEDSAVYLCASSLVPGTAEAFFGQGTRLTVV.

The CDR3, as DNA: TGTGCCAGCAGCTTACCAAACGGCGGGGAGCTGTTTTTT. Translated, it gives CASSLPNGGELFF. This rearrangement joins TRBV7-3 to TRBJ2-2; no clear D gene. Trimming removed 2 bases at V and 7 bases at J, with 8 bases between. This CDR3 is 13 amino acids long. Per the germline V gene, CDR1 is SGHTA and CDR2 is FQGTGA. Full variable domain (outside the CDR3, taken from reference TRBV7-3 and TRBJ2-2): GAGVSQTPSNKVTEKGKYVELRCDPISGHTALYWYRQSLGQGPEFLIYFQGTGAADDSGLPNDRFFAVRPEGSVSTLKIQRTERGDSAVYLCASSLPNGGELFFGEGSRLTVL.

J is TRBJ1-2 and V is TRBV20-1; D is unresolved. Trimming pared 1 base from V and 3 bases from J, leaving 3 bases between. Germline CDR1 DFQATT, CDR2 SNEGSKA (reference sequence). The CDR3 loop spans 11 amino acids. As DNA, the CDR3 is TGCAGTGCTAGAGGCGACTATGGCTACACCTTC. Its translation: CSARGDYGYTF.